This T cell receptor beta chain stems from a study of shared clonotypes between healthy human individuals (dated by TCRdb to the early 2020s). Background on the whole study: Two women and a few men aged 18 to 49 years were included in the cohort. For each donor, three plates each were used for CD4 naive and CD4 memory, two plates were used for CD8 naive, and one plate was used for CD8 memory. To estimate repertoire size and how much clonotype sharing occurs between individuals, the study deeply sequenced the blood TCR repertoires of roughly 5 healthy adults. Different laboratories and diverse techniques were used to prepare libraries and sequence TCR repertoires, to increase sequencing depth and limit assay-specific biases. Leukapheresis yielded between about 0.94 and 9.5 billion PBMCs per donor.

As concerns this clone: Its antigen is currently not known. There are no base qualities to consult, and no much larger clone falls within one base.

The CDR3 sequence holds 14 residues, the cysteine and phenylalanine included. Only the CDR3 part of the read is kept: 42 bases, read in frame from the first base. CDR1 is given as WSHSY and CDR2 as SAAADI, both from the germline V gene. V drops 7 bases and J drops 1 base, leaving 14 bases in between. Using the deep immunoSEQ assay, TCR CDR3 regions were amplified from genomic DNA by multiplex PCR. Genomic DNA extracted from each cell subset was distributed evenly over all wells of several immunoSEQ 96-well plates, and each plate served as one replicate. For sorted subsets, approximately 200 ng of genomic DNA, equivalent to around 29,000 T cell genomes, went into each replicate PCR. Purified libraries were quantified with a Qubit 3.0 fluorometer, sized on a Bioanalyzer 2100, and re-quantified with the KAPA Library Quantification kit. Each immunoSEQ 96-well plate was sequenced on its own single-read 150-cycle Illumina NextSeq 550 flow cell. The original methods were these. Because the immunoSEQ output included only junctional sequences and no quality scores, the filtering could not be the same as the filtering used for full-length reads. To assign V/J genes and CDR3, sequences were annotated against IMGT germline references using PyIR, a Python wrapper for IgBLAST v1.9. Any read was removed if the V/J assignment was weak (E-value above 1e-6), the CDR3 was missing, or the read contained stop codons, out-of-frame junctions, or ambiguous translated residues. A V3J clonotype was defined by an identical inferred V gene, J gene, and CDR3 amino acid sequence. To compute the percentage overlap between repertoires, the number of shared unique clonotypes was divided by the size of the smaller repertoire. Repertoire richness was assessed with RTK rarefaction, the Chao1 estimator, and Recon v2.1 estimates of unobserved clonotypes. OLGA was used to compute generation probabilities for all TCRbeta clonotypes that the gDNA method yielded from a few donors. This is the immuneACCESS table as TCRdb keeps it, with only in-frame sequences that have V and J called. A part of the clones is gone; compared with another copy, unresolved V genes explain less than half, and the rest is unexplained. D and trimming were read from the DNA, whereas the V and J calls and clone size are those reported in that table. Here the sample has roughly 770,000 clones; 90% to 97% occur a single time. Of the sample, about 0.21% falls within the top ten clones.

Summary of the overall study and its limitations: Higher generation probabilities were observed for clonotypes shared by all four sorted-subset donors than for non-shared clonotypes. Pairwise subsampling led to the expectation that sequencing depth would affect the degree of clonotype sharing among donors. Sampling was restricted to blood, and TCR repertoires in tissue are likely to differ from TCR repertoires in blood. Because the study included a small number of donors, the genetic and exposure-history diversity represented was limited. Across a few donors, about 5% of naive CD4, roughly 3.5% of naive CD8, 2% to 2.5% of memory CD4, and 0.4% of memory CD8 clonotypes were shared. Naive subsets generally had larger estimated clonotype richness than memory subsets did. Even with the large sequencing depth, rarefaction of the sorted-subset datasets indicated that sequencing was incomplete.

CD8 naive samples were CD45RO-negative cells positively selected for CCR7, giving a CD45RA+CCR7+ population that excluded TemRA cells. The donors were healthy, HIV-negative adults who had no recently reported acute infections or vaccinations. All donors were Caucasian adults living in Nashville, Tennessee, USA. Blood was collected by leukapheresis, and PBMCs were isolated by Ficoll-Histopaque density gradient centrifugation and then cryopreserved in liquid nitrogen vapor phase. Purity and quantity of every magnetically sorted T cell population were checked by analytical flow cytometry. Each sorted fraction had its genomic DNA isolated and then quantified by UV absorbance on a Nanodrop 2000c.

Input material: naive CD8+ T cells sorted from blood. Reading the label with the study, this specimen's cell subset or site is: CD45RA+CCR7+. The sequence links TRBV10-2 to TRBJ2-7, with the D segment possibly TRBD1 or TRBD2, each aligning over 5 bases. This sequence originates from a man under 40 in good health. The CDR3 here reads CASKAPGRSYEQYF. The nucleotides read TGCGCCAGCAAAGCTCCGGGACGTTCCTACGAGCAGTACTTC.